Sequencing of this T cell receptor (beta chain) was carried out in a study of blood T cells in healthy people across ages. Notes on the study in general: Diversity figures based on one million T cells were deemed too low.

Germline V gene data show CDR1 as MDHEN and CDR2 as SYDVKM. With 7 bases clipped from V and 10 bases from J, the junction kept 5 bases outside the gene matches. The CDR3 has 12 amino acids. Healthy Caucasians from Russia aged roughly 6 to 90 served as donors. The draw of peripheral blood yielded approximately 10 milliliters from each donor. No fewer than 7 million PBMCs went into each sample. A remark on this clonotype: Its target is not known.

It was with a sample-barcoded 5' primer and a J-beta primer mix that a second PCR of about 7 to 12 cycles was run. TCRdb reprocessed the 5' RACE reads via MiXCR and lists one record per CDR3 protein. The sample has over a million distinct CDR3 sequences, 25% seen once. These data were likewise used in another study, on T cells of mothers and their children.

This receptor was obtained from a girl aged 2 to 9 in good health. The chain links TRBV28 to TRBJ1-4; 8 bases align to TRBD1. Sequenced input: blood. CDR3 nucleotides: TGTGCCAGCAACGGACAGGGCTCAAAACTGTTTTTT. Protein sequence: CASNGQGSKLFF.